These 21 T cell receptor beta chains share one sample of origin, sequenced in a study of T cells after yellow fever vaccination. A single record per CDR3 protein comes from TCRdb applying MiXCR to the 5' RACE reads. The table lists 200,000 to 250,000 distinct CDR3 sequences, approximately 3.2% of them singletons. The sequencing used CD4+ T cells sorted from PBMCs, collected 10 days after the yellow fever booster vaccination. All receptors derive from a man between 18 and 35 years old who received the YFV17D yellow fever vaccine.

The J gene is TRBJ1-5, the V gene TRBV19, with D unclear. The germline CDR1 and CDR2 sequences are LNHDA and SQIVND (reference sequence). This CDR3 region has 14 residues. V gave up 8 bases and J gave up 4 bases, with 15 bases separating them. The chain's CDR3 is CASALRGPNQPQHF. The CDR3 nucleotides read TGTGCCAGTGCCCTAAGAGGACCTAATCAGCCCCAGCATTTT.

V and J are TRBV30 and TRBJ2-3; no clear D gene. Looked up from germline, CDR1 is GTSNPN and CDR2 is SVGIG (reference sequence). Trimming took off 0 bases at V and 1 base at J, with 14 bases between the two ends. The CDR3 totals 16 residues. The CDR3 nucleotides are TGTGCCTGGAGTGTTTGGGGTTATTCTGGCACAGATACGCAGTATTTT. The encoded protein is CAWSVWGYSGTDTQYF.

CDR3 coding DNA: TGCAGTGCTAGCGGGGGGGCAGCAGAGACCCAGTACTTC. This encodes CSASGGAAETQYF. The rearrangement joins TRBV20-1 to TRBJ2-5, with 8 bases identical to TRBD2. Unmatched junction bases numbered 4, after V lost 3 bases and J lost 4 bases. The CDR3 is 13 residues long. Looked up from germline, CDR1 is DFQATT and CDR2 is SNEGSKA (reference sequence).

This clonotype appeared many times. The chain employs TRBV7-2 and TRBJ2-3; 7 nucleotides align to TRBD1. There are 11 residues in the CDR3. Germline lookup yields CDR1 SGHTA and CDR2 FQGNSA. Trimming at V came to 5 bases and at J to 10 bases, leaving 3 bases not matched to a gene. This chain's CDR3 is CASSRQGAQYF. CDR3 sequence (DNA): TGTGCCAGCAGCCGACAGGGTGCGCAGTATTTT.

This clonotype occurred many times. CDR3 region: CASSPRGNTEAFF. Written as DNA, the CDR3 is TGTGCCAGCTCACCACGGGGGAACACTGAAGCTTTCTTT. V and J are TRBV18 and TRBJ1-1; D call uncertain. This CDR3 has 13 residues. The germline gives CDR1 KGHSH, CDR2 LQKENI. V lost 1 base and J lost 1, with 4 bases in between.

This clonotype showed up just a few times. The CDR3 region is CTSSPGRGGEQYV. The CDR3 bases are TGCACCAGCAGCCCTGGACGAGGGGGGGAGCAGTACGTC. The gene calls are TRBV1 and TRBJ2-7; TRBD1 is the table's D call, not checked against the DNA. TRBV1 is described as a pseudogene. CDR3 length: 13 residues.

This clonotype was counted many times. The chain couples TRBV6-6 to TRBJ2-3; 9 bases match TRBD2. Germline V gene sequence: CDR1 MNHNY, CDR2 SVGAGI (reference sequence). The CDR3 covers 15 residues. J lost 1 base, V lost 6 bases, and 5 bases had no gene match. CDR3 protein: CASSRPSGGTDTQYF. The CDR3 coding sequence is TGTGCCAGCAGCCGTCCTAGCGGGGGCACAGATACGCAGTATTTT.

The chain joins TRBV5-1 to TRBJ2-7; possible D gene TRBD1, 6 bases. Per the germline V gene, CDR1 is SGHRS and CDR2 is YFSETQ. Between the trimmed V and J ends, which lost 0 bases and 4 bases, there was a span of 20 bases. CDR3 length: 17 amino acids. This CDR3 is CASSLVAGASFGYEQYF. In nucleotides, the CDR3 is TGCGCCAGCAGCTTGGTTGCAGGGGCCTCGTTTGGGTACGAGCAGTACTTC.

This clonotype was recorded a few times. CDR3 bases: TGTGCCAGCAGCCCGGACCCGGGACAGGGGGCAGAGACCCAGTACTTC. Translation gives CASSPDPGQGAETQYF. The rearrangement joins TRBV5-4 to TRBJ2-5; 12 bases are a match to TRBD1. Germline V lookup: CDR1 SGHNT, CDR2 YYREEE (reference sequence). This CDR3 region has 16 residues. The ends lost 4 bases at V and 4 bases at J; junction bases unmatched: 8.

This clonotype was counted ten times or more. This rearrangement joins TRBV12-3 or TRBV12-4 to TRBJ1-4; a weak D match, TRBD1 (5 bases). V was trimmed by 3 bases and J by 3 bases, leaving 11 bases between them. The CDR3 is made up of 15 amino acids. For the CDR3, the DNA is TGTGCCAGCAGTTTCGCTCGAGGGGCTAATGAAAAACTGTTTTTT. Its protein product is CASSFARGANEKLFF.

In its sample, this clonotype was seen a few times. The chain has TRBV7-9 and TRBJ1-5; D is unclear. Germline CDR1 is SEHNR and CDR2 is FQNEAQ (reference sequence). This CDR3 spans 13 amino acids. Trimming stripped 5 bases from V and 5 bases from J, with 10 bases between. The CDR3 loop reads CASSQYGDQPQHF. The CDR3 nucleotides are TGTGCCAGCAGCCAATACGGCGATCAGCCCCAGCATTTT.

This rearrangement joins TRBV7-2 to TRBJ2-3; 7 nucleotides match TRBD1. This CDR3 has 15 residues. The germline CDR1 and CDR2 sequences are SGHTA and FQGNSA. V was pared by 0 bases and J by 9 bases, with 9 bases of the junction left unmatched. The CDR3 sequence: CASSLAPQGVRTQYF. In nucleotides, the CDR3 is TGTGCCAGCAGCTTAGCGCCTCAGGGGGTCAGAACGCAGTATTTT.

This clonotype was recorded at least ten times. The chain employs TRBV7-2 and TRBJ2-1; 13 nucleotides line up with TRBD2. Germline CDR1 SGHTA, CDR2 FQGNSA. With 4 bases clipped from V and 2 bases from J, the junction kept 8 bases outside the gene matches. The CDR3 runs to 18 residues. The DNA of the CDR3 is TGTGCCAGCAGCTCCCTTGGGACTAGCGGGGTAACCTACAATGAGCAGTTCTTC. It specifies CASSSLGTSGVTYNEQFF.

The sample holds many counts of this clonotype. This rearrangement joins TRBV6-5 to TRBJ1-2; D is ambiguous. V was shortened by 0 bases and J by 8 bases, with 10 bases between the two germline ends. The CDR3 loop spans 13 amino acids. Germline lookup yields CDR1 MNHEY and CDR2 SVGAGI. DNA of the CDR3: TGTGCCAGCAGTTACTCGAGGCTGAGGGGCTACACCTTC. Its translation is CASSYSRLRGYTF.

The table lists this clonotype with many counts. The chain couples TRBV5-1 to TRBJ1-2; 7 bases are a match to TRBD1. The CDR3 totals 16 residues. Germline V gene sequence: CDR1 SGHRS, CDR2 YFSETQ. J gave up 4 bases and V 4 bases, and 13 bases lay outside the gene matches. The CDR3 protein is CASSPTLPGQVYGYTF. The CDR3 DNA follows: TGCGCCAGCAGCCCTACCTTACCCGGACAGGTCTATGGCTACACCTTC.

This clonotype has just a few counts. This chain uses TRBV6-6 with TRBJ1-2; D gene ambiguous. This CDR3 region has 14 residues. CDR1 is MNHNY and CDR2 is SVGAGI in the germline V gene (reference sequence). The V end was cut by 6 bases, the J end by 0 bases, with 11 bases between. The CDR3 DNA reads as TGTGCCAGCAGAATCGGCGCCTCTAACTATGGCTACACCTTC. Translation gives CASRIGASNYGYTF.

This clonotype was recorded a few times. The CDR3 coding sequence is TGCAGTGCTAGAGGACGGACAGGGTCCCATAATTCACCCCTCCACTTT. Its protein product is CSARGRTGSHNSPLHF. The gene calls are TRBV20-1 and TRBJ1-6, with 8 bases fitting TRBD1. The CDR3 has 16 residues. J gave up 5 bases and V 1 base, and 7 bases lay outside the gene matches. The V gene's germline CDR1 is DFQATT and CDR2 SNEGSKA (reference sequence).

This clonotype was picked up many times. This chain uses TRBV5-1 with TRBJ1-1; 8 positions match TRBD1. The CDR3 contains 13 residues. The junction had 2 bases not matched to a gene; V was cut back by 3 bases and J by 4 bases. Germline V gives CDR1 SGHRS, CDR2 YFSETQ. The CDR3 protein is CASSWTGPTEAFF. The CDR3 coding sequence is TGCGCCAGCAGCTGGACAGGGCCCACTGAAGCTTTCTTT.

About this clonotype: Relative to the germline gene, one junction end is altered; a read error may explain this. The V and J genes are TRBV3-1 and TRBJ2-1, with 15 bases identical to TRBD2. The CDR3 consists of 16 residues. In germline, CDR1 is LGHDT, CDR2 YNNKEL (reference sequence). The chain's CDR3 is CASSQVGLGLAGGKIF. DNA for the CDR3: TGTGCCAGCAGCCAAGTTGGATTGGGACTAGCGGGGGGAAAGATCTTC.

This clonotype was picked up a small number of times. The V and J genes are TRBV5-4 and TRBJ2-1; D ambiguous. Trimming left V 4 bases short and J 8 bases short, with 13 bases between. Germline-derived CDR1 and CDR2 are SGHNT and YYREEE (reference sequence). This CDR3 has 13 amino acids. CDR3: CASSTGPLHEQFF. Here the CDR3 DNA reads TGTGCCAGCAGCACCGGACCTCTCCATGAGCAGTTCTTC. Complete variable domain (other parts from reference TRBV5-4 and TRBJ2-1): ETGVTQSPTHLIKTRGQQVTLRCSSQSGHNTVSWYQQALGQGPQFIFQYYREEENGRGNFPPRFSGLQFPNYSSELNVNALELDDSALYLCASSTGPLHEQFFGPGTRLTVL.

The chain has TRBV18 and TRBJ1-5, with D perhaps matching TRBD1 (5 bases). The V gene's germline CDR1 is KGHSH and CDR2 LQKENI. The CDR3 spans 16 residues. Trimming pared 6 bases from V and 2 bases from J, leaving 17 bases between. CDR3 nucleotide sequence: TGTGCCAGCTCCGCCTCAGGGAGGGGAGGCAATCAGCCCCAGCATTTT. It codes for CASSASGRGGNQPQHF.